This T cell receptor beta chain came from a study of blood T cell repertoires in COVID-19. The CDR3 extends over 19 amino acids. CDR1 and CDR2 from the germline V gene are MGHRA and YSYEKL. V was pared by 4 bases and J by 0 bases, with 22 bases between. Assay: immunoSEQ multiplex PCR; the TCRdb copy retains only in-frame clones and omits some. This table has about 240,000 clones, roughly 85% appearing once. The material sequenced was PBMCs or T cells enriched from blood (not recorded which). The TCR comes from a woman aged 35 to 49 who had been exposed to COVID-19. The rearrangement joins TRBV4-1 to TRBJ1-5; D is unclear. CDR3 coding DNA: TGCGCCAGCAGCCCCCACCCGGAGGAGCGCGGGATTAGCAATCAGCCCCAGCATTTT. Translated, it gives CASSPHPEERGISNQPQHF.